This TCR beta chain comes out of a study of T cells expressing NK-cell markers. About the study: Sorted T-cell subsets CD3+CD56+NKG2C+, CD3+CD56+NKG2C- and CD3+CD56-NKG2C+ were TCR beta-sequenced. Seven of the eight sequenced donors were classified as HCMV-seropositive, and one was classified as seronegative. Findings of the study overall: There were a handful of donors in whom these clonotypes also led the CD3+CD56-NKG2C+ fraction.

Remarks on this clonotype: What it binds is unknown.

UMIs were included in TCR beta cDNA generated by 5'RACE template switching. TCRdb re-called the 5' RACE reads and catalogs CDR3 proteins one per entry, DNA excluded. The record lists around 100,000 distinct CDR3 sequences, of which the ten most abundant hold about 18%. This CDR3 spans 12 amino acids. CDR1 is SQVTM, CDR2 ANQGSEA, per germline. The clonotype comes from a woman between 18 and 70 years old in good health. Sequenced sample: blood T cells: a sorted CD56 or NKG2C T cell subset, CD4+ or CD8+ T cells, or bulk PBMC T cells (not recorded which). This chain connects TRBV29-1 to TRBJ1-2. CDR3 amino acids: CSVGGDNYGYTF.